This T cell receptor beta chain was sequenced for a study of technical replicates of blood from a few donors. V dropped 3 bases and J dropped 4 bases, with 18 bases sitting between them. The CDR3 runs to 16 residues. In germline, CDR1 is SGHTA, CDR2 FQGNSA. Repertoires were generated with immunoSEQ multiplex PCR, while TCRdb's copy carries only in-frame clones and drops some. This table has fewer than 85,000 clones, around 94% appearing once. The sequenced sample was T cells isolated from PBMCs. The sequence was obtained from a human donor in good health. The chain joins TRBV7-2 to TRBJ1-1; no reliable D call. The CDR3 loop reads CASSFRPGAQPTEAFF. The CDR3 DNA sequence: TGTGCCAGCAGCTTTCGTCCGGGAGCCCAGCCCACTGAAGCTTTCTTT.